One T cell receptor (beta chain) is described in this entry. This clone's antigen is unknown. No clone much larger than this one lies a single base away; base qualities are absent. The data derive from a study of T cell changes during pregnancy in multiple sclerosis (dated by TCRdb to the late 2010s). General notes on the study: Changes in the T cell repertoire over the course of pregnancy were examined in this study in women with multiple sclerosis.

The library was obtained by the immunoSEQ multiplex PCR assay. Entries here come from immuneACCESS through TCRdb and include only in-frame sequences with V and J called. Some clones fail to appear in such tables; in the studies checked, an unresolved V gene covers under half of the shortfall, and the cause of the remainder is unknown. Counted in this sample were fewer than 80,000 clones; about 92% of them appeared once. In total, the top ten clones hold about 2% of the sample. The CDR3 starts with the cysteine, ends with the phenylalanine, and has 15 residues. The CDR3 DNA has 45 bases and is translated from base 1. The germline V gene (reference sequence) provides CDR1 SEHNR and CDR2 FQNEAQ. V gives up 4 bases and J gives up 6 bases, and the segment between their germline ends measures 19 bases.

The clonotype was recovered from a female donor in good health, enrolled as a control in a pregnancy study. The chain is assembled from TRBV7-9 and TRBJ2-7; the D gene remains uncertain. The input for sequencing was peripheral blood, taken in the third trimester of pregnancy. The CDR3 corresponds to CASSSIRDSHAEQYF. Here is the DNA: TGTGCCAGCAGCTCCATACGCGACTCACATGCCGAGCAGTACTTC.